These T cell receptor beta chains were read from a single sample in a study of T cells of healthy individuals. TCRdb re-analysed the 5' RACE reads in MiXCR, keeping a single row per CDR3 protein. Of about 53,000 distinct CDR3 sequences in the sample, around 15% were seen once. The receptors here all came from a human donor in good health. The CDR3 runs from the conserved cysteine through the conserved F or W.

TRBJ2-5	TRBV7-2	CASIPQEGGQETQYF
TRBJ2-5	TRBV6-2/TRBV6-3	CASSSAGLRETQYF
TRBJ1-4	TRBV28	CASSLSLGANEKLFF
TRBJ1-2	TRBV7-3	CASSLTRGPRVDYTF
TRBJ2-3	TRBV19	CASKRNRNRGEDTQYF
TRBJ2-3	TRBV24-1	CATSLSGSLTQYF
TRBJ2-5	TRBV18	CASSLEQMVGETQYF
TRBJ1-2	TRBV11-2	CASSSEGTGYTF
TRBJ2-1	TRBV20-1	CSASGGASNEQFF
TRBJ1-2	TRBV18	CASSPSTGSNYGYTF
TRBJ2-3	TRBV5-4	CASSLEGPAGGSTDTQYF
TRBJ1-1	TRBV7-2	CASSLGAWLTAEAFF
TRBJ2-5	TRBV7-9	CASSFDQGRETQYF
TRBJ2-3	TRBV30	CAWSRSGTDTQYF
TRBJ1-2	TRBV4-3	CASSQGNGYGYTF
TRBJ1-3	TRBV18	CASSPAGFSSGNTIYF
TRBJ2-3	TRBV20-1	CSANYPGTSIATQYF
TRBJ1-3	TRBV30	CAWSQFSYSPSGNTIYF
TRBJ2-3	TRBV19	CASSINGGNTDTQYF
TRBJ1-2	TRBV10-3	CAIEEGGQAGYTF
TRBJ1-2	TRBV7-2	CASSLDRAGYTF
TRBJ2-3	TRBV7-2	CVSTLSGGGTDTQYF
TRBJ2-1	TRBV5-4	CASSFLGPYNEQFF
TRBJ2-7	TRBV2	CASSLPSLWDRTTYEQYF
TRBJ1-2	TRBV7-2	CASSLQPGTGNGYTF
TRBJ1-2	TRBV9	CASSAGDDGYTF
TRBJ2-7	TRBV6-6	CASSYKRIAENYEQYF
TRBJ1-5	TRBV7-2	CASSSTGTTNQPQHF
TRBJ2-1	TRBV2	CASRLTGGGNEQFF
TRBJ2-7	TRBV3-1	CASSIRTYEQYF
TRBJ1-5	TRBV12-3/TRBV12-4	CASRPTGSNQPQHF
TRBJ2-6	TRBV29-1	CSVLKKVGPGALSGANVLTF
TRBJ1-1	TRBV12-3/TRBV12-4	CASNKDTEVGTEAFF
TRBJ2-7	TRBV5-1	CASSSGLAAEQYF
TRBJ1-5	TRBV12-3/TRBV12-4	CASSLANQPQHF
TRBJ1-4	TRBV6-6	CASSYSGRATNEKLFF
TRBJ2-3	TRBV18	CASSPLRLAGSTDTQYF
TRBJ1-2	TRBV6-5	CASSLTDNYGYTF
TRBJ2-7	TRBV19	CASSIRGLSSYEQYF
TRBJ2-3	TRBV28	CASSLTGQGLTDTQYF
TRBJ2-5	TRBV29-1	CSVAPVEETQYF